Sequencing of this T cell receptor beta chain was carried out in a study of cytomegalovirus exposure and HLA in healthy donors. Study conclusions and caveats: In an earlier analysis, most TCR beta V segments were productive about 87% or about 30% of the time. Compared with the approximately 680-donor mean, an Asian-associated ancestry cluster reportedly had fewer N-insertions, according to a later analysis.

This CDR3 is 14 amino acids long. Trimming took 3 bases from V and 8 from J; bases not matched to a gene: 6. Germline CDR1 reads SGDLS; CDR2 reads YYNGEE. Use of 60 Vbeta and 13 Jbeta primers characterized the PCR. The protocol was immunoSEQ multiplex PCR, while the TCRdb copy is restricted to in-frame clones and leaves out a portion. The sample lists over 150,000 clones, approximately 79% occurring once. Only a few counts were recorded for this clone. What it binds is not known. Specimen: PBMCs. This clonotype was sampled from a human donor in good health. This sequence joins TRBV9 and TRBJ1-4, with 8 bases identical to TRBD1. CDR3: CASSAGGSGEKLFF. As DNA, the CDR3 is TGTGCCAGCAGCGCAGGGGGCTCGGGGGAAAAACTGTTTTTT. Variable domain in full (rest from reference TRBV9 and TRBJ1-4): DSGVTQTPKHLITATGQRVTLRCSPRSGDLSVYWYQQSLDQGLQFLIQYYNGEERAKGNILERFSAQQFPDLHSELNLSSLELGDSALYFCASSAGGSGEKLFFGSGTQLSVL.